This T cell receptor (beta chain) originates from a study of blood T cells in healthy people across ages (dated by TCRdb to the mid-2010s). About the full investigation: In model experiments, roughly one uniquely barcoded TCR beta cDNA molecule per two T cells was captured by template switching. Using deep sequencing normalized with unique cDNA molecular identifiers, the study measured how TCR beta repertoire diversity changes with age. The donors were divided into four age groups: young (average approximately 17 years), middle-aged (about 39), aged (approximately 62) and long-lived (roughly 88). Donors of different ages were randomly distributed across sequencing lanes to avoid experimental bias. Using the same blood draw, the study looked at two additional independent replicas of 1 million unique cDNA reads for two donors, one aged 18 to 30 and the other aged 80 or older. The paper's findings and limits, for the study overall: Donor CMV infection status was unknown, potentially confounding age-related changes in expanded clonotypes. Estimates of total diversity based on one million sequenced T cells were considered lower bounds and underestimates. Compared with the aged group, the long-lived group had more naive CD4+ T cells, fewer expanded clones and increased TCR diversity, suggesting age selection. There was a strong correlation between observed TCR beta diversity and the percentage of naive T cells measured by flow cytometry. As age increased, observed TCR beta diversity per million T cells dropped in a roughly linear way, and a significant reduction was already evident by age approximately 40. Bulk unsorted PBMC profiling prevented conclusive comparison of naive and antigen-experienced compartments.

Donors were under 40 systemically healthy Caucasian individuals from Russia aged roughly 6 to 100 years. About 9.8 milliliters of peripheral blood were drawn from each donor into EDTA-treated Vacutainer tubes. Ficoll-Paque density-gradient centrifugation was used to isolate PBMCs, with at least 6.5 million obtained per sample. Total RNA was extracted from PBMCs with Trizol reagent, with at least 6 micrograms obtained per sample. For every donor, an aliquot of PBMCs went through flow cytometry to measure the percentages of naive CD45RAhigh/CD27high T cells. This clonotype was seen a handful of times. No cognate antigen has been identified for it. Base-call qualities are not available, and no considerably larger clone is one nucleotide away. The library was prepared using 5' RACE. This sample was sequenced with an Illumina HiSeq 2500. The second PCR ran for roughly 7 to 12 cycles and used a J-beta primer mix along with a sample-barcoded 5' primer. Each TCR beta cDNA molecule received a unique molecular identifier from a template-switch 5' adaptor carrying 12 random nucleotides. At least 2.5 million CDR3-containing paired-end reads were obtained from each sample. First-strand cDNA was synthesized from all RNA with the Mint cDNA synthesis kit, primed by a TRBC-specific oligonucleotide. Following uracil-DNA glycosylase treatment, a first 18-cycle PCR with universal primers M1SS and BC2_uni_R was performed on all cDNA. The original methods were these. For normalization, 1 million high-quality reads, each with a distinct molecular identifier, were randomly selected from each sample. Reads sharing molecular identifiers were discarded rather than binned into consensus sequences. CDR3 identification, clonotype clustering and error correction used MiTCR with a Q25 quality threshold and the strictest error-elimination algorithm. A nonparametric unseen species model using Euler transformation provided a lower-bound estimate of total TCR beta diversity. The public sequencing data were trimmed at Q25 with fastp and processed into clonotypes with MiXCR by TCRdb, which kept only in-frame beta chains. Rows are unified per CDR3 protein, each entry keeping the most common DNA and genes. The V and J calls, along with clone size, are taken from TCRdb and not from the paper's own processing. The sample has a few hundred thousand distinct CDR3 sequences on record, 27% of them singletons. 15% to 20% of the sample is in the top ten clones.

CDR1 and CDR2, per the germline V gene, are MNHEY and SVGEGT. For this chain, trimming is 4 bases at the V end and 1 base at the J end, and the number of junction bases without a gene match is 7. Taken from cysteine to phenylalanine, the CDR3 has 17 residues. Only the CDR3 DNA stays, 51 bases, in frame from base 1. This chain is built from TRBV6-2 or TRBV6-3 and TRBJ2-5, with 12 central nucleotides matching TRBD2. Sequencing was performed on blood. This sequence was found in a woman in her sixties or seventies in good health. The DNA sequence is TGTGCCAGCAGTTCCCTACTAGCGGGGGGCCTCCAAGAGACCCAGTACTTC. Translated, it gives CASSSLLAGGLQETQYF.